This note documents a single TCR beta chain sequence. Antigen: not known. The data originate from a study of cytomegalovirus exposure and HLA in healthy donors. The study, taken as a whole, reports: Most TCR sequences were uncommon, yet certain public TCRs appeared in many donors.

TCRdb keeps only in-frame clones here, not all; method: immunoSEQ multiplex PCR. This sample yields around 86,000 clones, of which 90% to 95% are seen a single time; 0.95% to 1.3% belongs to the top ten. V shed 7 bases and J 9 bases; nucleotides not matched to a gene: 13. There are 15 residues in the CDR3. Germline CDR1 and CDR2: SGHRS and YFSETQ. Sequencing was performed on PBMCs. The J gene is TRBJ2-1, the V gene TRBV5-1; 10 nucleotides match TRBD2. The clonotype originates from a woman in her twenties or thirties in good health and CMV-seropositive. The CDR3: CASRIGSSGSGEQFF. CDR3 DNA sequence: TGCGCCAGCCGCATCGGGTCTAGCGGGAGTGGTGAGCAGTTCTTC.